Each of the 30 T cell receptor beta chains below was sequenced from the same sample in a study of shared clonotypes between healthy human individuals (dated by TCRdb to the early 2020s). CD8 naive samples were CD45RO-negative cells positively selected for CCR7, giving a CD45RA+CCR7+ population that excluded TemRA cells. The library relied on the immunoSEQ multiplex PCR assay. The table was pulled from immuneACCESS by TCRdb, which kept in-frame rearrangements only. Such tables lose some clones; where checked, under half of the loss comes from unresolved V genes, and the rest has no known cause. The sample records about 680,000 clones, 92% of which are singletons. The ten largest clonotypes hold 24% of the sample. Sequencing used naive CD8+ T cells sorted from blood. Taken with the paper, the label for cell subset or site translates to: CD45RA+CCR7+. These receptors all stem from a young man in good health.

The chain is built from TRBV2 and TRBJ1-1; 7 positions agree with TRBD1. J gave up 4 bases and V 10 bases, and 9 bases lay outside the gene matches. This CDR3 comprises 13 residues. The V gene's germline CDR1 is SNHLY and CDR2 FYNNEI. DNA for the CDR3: TGTGCCAAAAGACAGGGAAGAGGCACTGAAGCTTTCTTT. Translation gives CAKRQGRGTEAFF.

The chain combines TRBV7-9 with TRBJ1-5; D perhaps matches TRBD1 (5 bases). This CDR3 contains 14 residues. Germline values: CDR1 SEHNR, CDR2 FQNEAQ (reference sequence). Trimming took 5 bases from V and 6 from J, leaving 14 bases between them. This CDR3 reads CASSMTASRQPQHF. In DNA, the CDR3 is TGTGCCAGCAGCATGACAGCTTCGCGTCAGCCCCAGCATTTT.

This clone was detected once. The CDR3 here is CASSQALGAIQPQHF. The CDR3 DNA sequence: TGCGCCAGCAGCCAAGCTCTCGGGGCAATCCAGCCCCAGCATTTT. The rearrangement joins TRBV4-1 to TRBJ1-5, with D possibly matching TRBD1 (5 bases). The CDR3 is 15 residues long. Trimming shortened V by 1 base and J by 7 bases, and 14 bases separated the two germline ends. Germline V gene sequence: CDR1 MGHRA, CDR2 YSYEKL.

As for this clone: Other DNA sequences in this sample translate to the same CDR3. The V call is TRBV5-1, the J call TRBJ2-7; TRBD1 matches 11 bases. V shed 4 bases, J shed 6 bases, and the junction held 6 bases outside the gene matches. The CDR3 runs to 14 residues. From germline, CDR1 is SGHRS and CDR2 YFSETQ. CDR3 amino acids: CASSGGTGGTEQYF. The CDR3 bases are TGCGCCAGCAGCGGCGGGACAGGGGGTACCGAGCAGTACTTC.

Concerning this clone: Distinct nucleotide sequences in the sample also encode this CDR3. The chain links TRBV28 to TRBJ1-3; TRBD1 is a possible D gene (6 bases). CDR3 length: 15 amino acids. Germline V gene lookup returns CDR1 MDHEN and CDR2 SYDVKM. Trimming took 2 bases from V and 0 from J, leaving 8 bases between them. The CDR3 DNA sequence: TGTGCCAGCAGTTTAAGGGGGAGCTCTGGAAACACCATATATTTT. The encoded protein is CASSLRGSSGNTIYF.

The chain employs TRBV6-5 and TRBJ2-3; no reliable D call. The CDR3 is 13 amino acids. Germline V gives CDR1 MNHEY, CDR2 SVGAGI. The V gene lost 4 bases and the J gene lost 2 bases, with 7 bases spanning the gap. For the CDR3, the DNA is TGTGCCAGCAGTTCCATACACACAGATACGCAGTATTTT. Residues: CASSSIHTDTQYF.

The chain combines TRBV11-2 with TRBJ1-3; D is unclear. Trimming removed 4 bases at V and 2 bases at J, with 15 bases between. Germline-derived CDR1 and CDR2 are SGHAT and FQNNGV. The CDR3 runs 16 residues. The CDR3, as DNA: TGTGCCAGCAGCTCCCCTTGGACTTACCCTGGAAACACCATATATTTT. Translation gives CASSSPWTYPGNTIYF.

This chain's CDR3 is CASSLGQGTWTGNTIYF. The CDR3 nucleotides are TGCGCCAGCAGCCTAGGACAGGGGACTTGGACTGGAAACACCATATATTTT. The chain is built from TRBV5-1 and TRBJ1-3; TRBD1 matches 9 bases. The CDR3 sequence is 17 residues long. V shed 4 bases and J 2 bases; nucleotides not matched to a gene: 10. Germline V gives CDR1 SGHRS, CDR2 YFSETQ.

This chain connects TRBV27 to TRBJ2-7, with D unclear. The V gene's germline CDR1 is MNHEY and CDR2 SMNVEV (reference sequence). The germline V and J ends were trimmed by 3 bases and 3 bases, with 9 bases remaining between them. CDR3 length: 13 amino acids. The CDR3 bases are TGTGCCAGCAGTTTCGGCAGTAACTACGAGCAGTACTTC. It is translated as CASSFGSNYEQYF.

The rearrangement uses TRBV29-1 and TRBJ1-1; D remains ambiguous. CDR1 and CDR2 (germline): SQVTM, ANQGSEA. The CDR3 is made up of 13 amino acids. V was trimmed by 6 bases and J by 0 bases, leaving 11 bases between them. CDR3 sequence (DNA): TGCAGCGTGGATGACACGCTGAACACTGAAGCTTTCTTT. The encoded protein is CSVDDTLNTEAFF.

As DNA, the CDR3 is TGTGCCAGCAGCCAAGACCCGAACACCGGGGAGCTGTTTTTT. Translation: CASSQDPNTGELFF. The rearrangement joins TRBV14 to TRBJ2-2, with unresolved D. Trimming took 0 bases from V and 0 from J, leaving 2 bases between them. The CDR3 length is 14 residues. The germline V gene has CDR1 SGHDN and CDR2 FVKESK.

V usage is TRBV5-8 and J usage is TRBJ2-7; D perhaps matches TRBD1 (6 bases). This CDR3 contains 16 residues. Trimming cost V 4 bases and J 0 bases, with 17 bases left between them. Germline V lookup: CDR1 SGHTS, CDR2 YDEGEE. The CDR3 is CASSPGTTFYSYEQYF. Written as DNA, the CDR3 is TGTGCCAGCAGCCCCGGGACAACCTTCTACTCCTACGAGCAGTACTTC.

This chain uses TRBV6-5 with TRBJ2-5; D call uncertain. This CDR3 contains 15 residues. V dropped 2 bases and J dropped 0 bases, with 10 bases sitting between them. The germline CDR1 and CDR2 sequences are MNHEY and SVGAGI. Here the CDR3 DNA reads TGTGCCAGCAGTTACCCCGGACGGGACCAAGAGACCCAGTACTTC. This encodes CASSYPGRDQETQYF.

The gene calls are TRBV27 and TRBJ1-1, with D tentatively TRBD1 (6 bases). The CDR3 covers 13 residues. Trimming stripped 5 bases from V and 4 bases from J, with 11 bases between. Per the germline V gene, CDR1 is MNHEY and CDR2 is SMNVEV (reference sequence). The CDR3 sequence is CASSLGQTTEAFF. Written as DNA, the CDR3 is TGTGCCAGCAGTCTGGGACAAACCACTGAAGCTTTCTTT.

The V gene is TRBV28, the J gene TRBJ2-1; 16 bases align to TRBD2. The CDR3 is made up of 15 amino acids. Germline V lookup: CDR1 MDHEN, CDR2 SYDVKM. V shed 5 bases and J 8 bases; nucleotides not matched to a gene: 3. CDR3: CASSVGTSGGDEQFF. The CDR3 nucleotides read TGTGCCAGCAGTGTTGGGACTAGCGGGGGGGATGAGCAGTTCTTC.

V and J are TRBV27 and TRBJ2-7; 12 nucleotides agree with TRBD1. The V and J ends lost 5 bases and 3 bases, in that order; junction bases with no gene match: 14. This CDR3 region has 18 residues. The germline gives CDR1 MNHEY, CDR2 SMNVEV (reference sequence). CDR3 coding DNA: TGTGCCAGCAGTCTCTTAGGGACAGGGGGCCTCTTGGTCTACGAGCAGTACTTC. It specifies CASSLLGTGGLLVYEQYF.

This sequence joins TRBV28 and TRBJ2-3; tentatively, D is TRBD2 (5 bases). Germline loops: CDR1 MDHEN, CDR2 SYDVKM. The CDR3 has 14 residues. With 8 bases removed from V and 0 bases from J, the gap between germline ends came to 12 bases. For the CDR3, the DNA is TGTGCCAGCTCCAGGACTCCAAGCACAGATACGCAGTATTTT. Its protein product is CASSRTPSTDTQYF. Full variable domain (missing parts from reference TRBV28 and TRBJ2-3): DVKVTQSSRYLVKRTGEKVFLECVQDMDHENMFWYRQDPGLGLRLIYFSYDVKMKEKGDIPEGYSVSREKKERFSLILESASTNQTSMYLCASSRTPSTDTQYFGPGTRLTVL.

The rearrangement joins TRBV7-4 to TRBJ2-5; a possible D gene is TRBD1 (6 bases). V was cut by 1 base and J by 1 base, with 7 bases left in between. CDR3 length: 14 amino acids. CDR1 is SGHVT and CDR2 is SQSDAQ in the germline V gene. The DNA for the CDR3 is TGTGCCAGCAGCTTAGTGGACAGCCAAGAGACCCAGTACTTC. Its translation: CASSLVDSQETQYF. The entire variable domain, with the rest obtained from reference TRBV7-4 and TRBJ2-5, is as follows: GAGVSQSPRYKVAKRGRDVALRCDSISGHVTLYWYRQTLGQGSEVLTYSQSDAQRDKSGRPSGRFSAERPERSVSTLKIQRTEQGDSAVYLCASSLVDSQETQYFGPGTRLLVL.

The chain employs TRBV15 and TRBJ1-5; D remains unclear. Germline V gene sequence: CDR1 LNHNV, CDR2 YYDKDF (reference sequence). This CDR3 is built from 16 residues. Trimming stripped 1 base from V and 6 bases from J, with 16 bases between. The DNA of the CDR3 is TGTGCCACCAGCAGAGTGTCTTTGCCTTTAGGTCAGCCCCAGCATTTT. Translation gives CATSRVSLPLGQPQHF. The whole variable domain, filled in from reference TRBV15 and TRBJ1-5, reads DAMVIQNPRYQVTQFGKPVTLSCSQTLNHNVMYWYQQKSSQAPKLLFHYYDKDFNNEADTPDNFQSRRPNTSFCFLDIRSPGLGDTAMYLCATSRVSLPLGQPQHFGDGTRLSIL.

In DNA form, the CDR3 reads TGCGCCAGCAGCTGGTGGGGACTAGCGGGAGCTTTGTACAATGAGCAGTTCTTC. Its protein is CASSWWGLAGALYNEQFF. The chain joins TRBV5-1 to TRBJ2-1; TRBD2 matches at 14 bases. Trimming removed 3 bases from V and 4 bases from J; junction bases left unmatched: 9. CDR1 is SGHRS, CDR2 YFSETQ, per germline. The length of the CDR3 is 18 residues.

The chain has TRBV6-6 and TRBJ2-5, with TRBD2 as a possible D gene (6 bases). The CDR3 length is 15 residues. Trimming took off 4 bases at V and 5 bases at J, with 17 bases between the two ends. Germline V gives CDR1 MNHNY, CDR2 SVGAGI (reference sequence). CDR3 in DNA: TGTGCCAGCAGTTCGGTAGCGGTCATGGGGGAGACCCAGTACTTC. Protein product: CASSSVAVMGETQYF.

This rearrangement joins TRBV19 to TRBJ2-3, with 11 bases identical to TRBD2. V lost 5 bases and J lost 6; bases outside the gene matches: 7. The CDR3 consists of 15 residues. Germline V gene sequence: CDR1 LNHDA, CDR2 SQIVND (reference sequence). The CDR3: CASSPLAGASDTQYF. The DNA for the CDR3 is TGTGCCAGTAGTCCACTAGCGGGAGCATCGGATACGCAGTATTTT. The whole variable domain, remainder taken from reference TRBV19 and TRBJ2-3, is DGGITQSPKYLFRKEGQNVTLSCEQNLNHDAMYWYRQDPGQGLRLIYYSQIVNDFQKGDIAEGYSVSREKKESFPLTVTSAQKNPTAFYLCASSPLAGASDTQYFGPGTRLTVL.

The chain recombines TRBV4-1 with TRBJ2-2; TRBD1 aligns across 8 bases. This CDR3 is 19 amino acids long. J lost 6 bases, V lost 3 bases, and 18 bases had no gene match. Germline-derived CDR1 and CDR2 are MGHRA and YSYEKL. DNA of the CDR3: TGCGCCAGCAGCCATCCCCTCAAAACCAGGGGGCGGGCGCCCGGGGAGCTGTTTTTT. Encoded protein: CASSHPLKTRGRAPGELFF.

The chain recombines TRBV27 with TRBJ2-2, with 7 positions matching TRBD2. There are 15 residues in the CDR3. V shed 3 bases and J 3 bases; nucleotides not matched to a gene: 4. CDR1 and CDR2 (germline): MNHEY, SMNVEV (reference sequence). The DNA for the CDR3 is TGTGCCAGCAGTTTGCGGGGGACTTACACCGGGGAGCTGTTTTTT. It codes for CASSLRGTYTGELFF.

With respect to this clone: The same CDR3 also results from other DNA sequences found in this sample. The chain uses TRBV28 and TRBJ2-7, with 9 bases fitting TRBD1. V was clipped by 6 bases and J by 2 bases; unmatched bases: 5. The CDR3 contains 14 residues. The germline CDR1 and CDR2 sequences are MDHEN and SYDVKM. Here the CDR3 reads CASSSGTGTYEQYF. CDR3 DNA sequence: TGTGCCAGCAGCTCCGGGACAGGGACCTACGAGCAGTACTTC.

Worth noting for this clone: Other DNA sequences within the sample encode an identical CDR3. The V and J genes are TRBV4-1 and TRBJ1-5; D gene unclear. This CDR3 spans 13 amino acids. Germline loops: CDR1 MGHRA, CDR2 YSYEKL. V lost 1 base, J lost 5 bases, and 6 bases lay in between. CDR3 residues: CASSQGVDQPQHF. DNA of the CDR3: TGCGCCAGCAGCCAAGGGGTTGATCAGCCCCAGCATTTT.

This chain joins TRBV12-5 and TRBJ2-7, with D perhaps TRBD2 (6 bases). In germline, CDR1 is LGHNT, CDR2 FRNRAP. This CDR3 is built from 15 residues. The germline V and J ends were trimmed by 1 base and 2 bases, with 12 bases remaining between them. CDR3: CASGLAPAGAYEQYF. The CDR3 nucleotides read TGTGCTAGTGGTTTGGCCCCAGCGGGTGCCTACGAGCAGTACTTC.

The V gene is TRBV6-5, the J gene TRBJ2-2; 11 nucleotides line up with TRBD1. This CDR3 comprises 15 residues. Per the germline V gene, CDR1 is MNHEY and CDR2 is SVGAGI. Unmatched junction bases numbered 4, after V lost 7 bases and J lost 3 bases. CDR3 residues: CASTGTGGDTGELFF. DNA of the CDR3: TGTGCCAGCACCGGGACAGGGGGAGACACCGGGGAGCTGTTTTTT.

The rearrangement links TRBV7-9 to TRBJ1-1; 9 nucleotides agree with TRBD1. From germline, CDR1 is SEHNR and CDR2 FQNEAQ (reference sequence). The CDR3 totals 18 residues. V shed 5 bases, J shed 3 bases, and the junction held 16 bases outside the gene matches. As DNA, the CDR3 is TGTGCCAGCAGCCCATTGGTCACAGGGGGCTTTTCGGACACTGAAGCTTTCTTT. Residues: CASSPLVTGGFSDTEAFF.

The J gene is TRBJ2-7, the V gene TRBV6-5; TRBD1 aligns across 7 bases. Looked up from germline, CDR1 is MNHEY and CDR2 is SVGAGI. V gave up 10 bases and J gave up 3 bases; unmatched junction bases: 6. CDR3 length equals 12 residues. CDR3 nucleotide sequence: TGTGCCACCAGGGACAGCGACTACGAGCAGTACTTC. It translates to CATRDSDYEQYF.